What follows describes a single T cell receptor (beta chain). Original data processing: The authors estimated nucleated cell counts from reference gene primer amplification. The method was immunoSEQ multiplex PCR; TCRdb's version includes in-frame clones alone and lacks a portion of them. The DNA was the basis for D and trimming; V, J and clone size are from that table. The sample includes some 66,000 clones, 86% of them seen just once. The sample comes from a study of blood T cell repertoires in COVID-19. V lost 0 bases, J lost 6 bases, and 16 bases lay in between. Germline CDR1 SGHRS, CDR2 YFSETQ. CDR3 length: 16 amino acids.

The sample was peripheral blood. The receptor was isolated from a man between 45 and 60 years old with active COVID-19. V is TRBV5-1 and J is TRBJ2-1, with D unresolved. The CDR3 loop reads CASSLVAAEPFNEQFF. CDR3 nucleotide sequence: TGCGCCAGCAGCTTGGTTGCGGCAGAGCCATTCAATGAGCAGTTCTTC. Variable domain in full (rest from reference TRBV5-1 and TRBJ2-1): KAGVTQTPRYLIKTRGQQVTLSCSPISGHRSVSWYQQTPGQGLQFLFEYFSETQRNKGNFPGRFSGRQFSNSRSEMNVSTLELGDSALYLCASSLVAAEPFNEQFFGPGTRLTVL.